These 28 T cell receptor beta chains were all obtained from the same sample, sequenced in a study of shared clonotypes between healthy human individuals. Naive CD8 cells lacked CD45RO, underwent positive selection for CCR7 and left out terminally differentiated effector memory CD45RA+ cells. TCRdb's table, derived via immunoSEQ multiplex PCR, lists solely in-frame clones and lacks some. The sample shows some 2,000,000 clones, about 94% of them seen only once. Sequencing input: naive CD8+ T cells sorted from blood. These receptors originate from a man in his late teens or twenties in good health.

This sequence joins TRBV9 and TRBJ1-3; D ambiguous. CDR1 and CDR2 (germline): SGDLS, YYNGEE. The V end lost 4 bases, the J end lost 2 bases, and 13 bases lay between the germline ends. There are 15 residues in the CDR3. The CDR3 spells CASSPSGAAGNTIYF. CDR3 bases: TGTGCCAGCAGCCCGAGTGGAGCGGCTGGAAACACCATATATTTT.

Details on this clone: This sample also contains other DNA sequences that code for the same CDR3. For the CDR3, the DNA is TGTGCCAGCAGTCCCTATTTAGGGGCCAATTCACCCCTCCACTTT. Translation gives CASSPYLGANSPLHF. The V call is TRBV27, the J call TRBJ1-6; a weak D match, TRBD1 (5 bases). CDR3 size: 15 residues. CDR1 MNHEY and CDR2 SMNVEV come from the germline V gene (reference sequence). Trimming shortened V by 5 bases and J by 7 bases, and 15 bases separated the two germline ends.

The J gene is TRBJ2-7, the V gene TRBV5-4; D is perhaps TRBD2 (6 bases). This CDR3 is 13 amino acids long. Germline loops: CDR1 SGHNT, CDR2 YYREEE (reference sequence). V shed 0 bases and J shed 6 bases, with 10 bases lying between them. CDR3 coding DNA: TGTGCCAGCAGCTTGGTGGAGGGACTCGAGCAGTACTTC. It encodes CASSLVEGLEQYF.

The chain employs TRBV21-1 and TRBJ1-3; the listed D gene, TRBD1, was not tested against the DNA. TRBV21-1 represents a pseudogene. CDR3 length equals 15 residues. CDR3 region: CASRGTGLSGNTIYF. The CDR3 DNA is TGTGCCAGCAGGGGGACAGGGTTATCTGGAAACACCATATATTTT.

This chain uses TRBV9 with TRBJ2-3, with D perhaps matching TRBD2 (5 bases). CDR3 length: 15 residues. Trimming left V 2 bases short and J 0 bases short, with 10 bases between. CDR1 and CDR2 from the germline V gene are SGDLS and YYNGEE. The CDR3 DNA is TGTGCCAGCAGCGTGGGAGCAACTAGCACAGATACGCAGTATTTT. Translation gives CASSVGATSTDTQYF.

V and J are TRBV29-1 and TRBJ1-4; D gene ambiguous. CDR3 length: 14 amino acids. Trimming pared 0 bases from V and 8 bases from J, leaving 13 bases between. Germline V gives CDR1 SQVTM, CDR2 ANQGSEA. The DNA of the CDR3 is TGCAGCGTTGAAGATCGCGGCGGGGAAGAAAAACTGTTTTTT. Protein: CSVEDRGGEEKLFF.

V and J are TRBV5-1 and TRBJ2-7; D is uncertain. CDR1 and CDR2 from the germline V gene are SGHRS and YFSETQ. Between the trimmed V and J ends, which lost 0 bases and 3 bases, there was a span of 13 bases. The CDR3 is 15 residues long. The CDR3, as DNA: TGCGCCAGCAGCTTGGTATTGGGCAAAGACTACGAGCAGTACTTC. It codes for CASSLVLGKDYEQYF.

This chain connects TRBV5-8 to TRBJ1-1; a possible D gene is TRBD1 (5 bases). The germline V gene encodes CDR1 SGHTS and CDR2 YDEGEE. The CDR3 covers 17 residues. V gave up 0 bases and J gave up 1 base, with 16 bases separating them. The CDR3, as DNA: TGTGCCAGCAGCTTGGAGGGTGGCGCAGGGTGGAACACTGAAGCTTTCTTT. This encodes CASSLEGGAGWNTEAFF.

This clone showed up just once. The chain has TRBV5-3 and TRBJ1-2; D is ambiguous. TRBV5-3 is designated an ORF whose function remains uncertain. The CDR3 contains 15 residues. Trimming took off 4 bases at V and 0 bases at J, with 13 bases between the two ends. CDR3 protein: CARSPQEGTNYGYTF. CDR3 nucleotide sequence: TGTGCCAGAAGCCCCCAGGAGGGAACTAACTATGGCTACACCTTC.

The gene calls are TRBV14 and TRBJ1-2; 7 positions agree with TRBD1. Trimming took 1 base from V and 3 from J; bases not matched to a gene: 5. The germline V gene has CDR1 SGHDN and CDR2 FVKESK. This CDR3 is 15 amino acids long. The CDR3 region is CASSQGDSSYYGYTF. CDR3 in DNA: TGTGCCAGCAGCCAAGGGGACAGCTCGTACTATGGCTACACCTTC.

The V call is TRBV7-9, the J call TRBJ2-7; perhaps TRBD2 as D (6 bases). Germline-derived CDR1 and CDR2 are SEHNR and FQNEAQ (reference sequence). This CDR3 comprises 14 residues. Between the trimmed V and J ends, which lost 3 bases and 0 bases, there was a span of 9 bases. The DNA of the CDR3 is TGTGCCAGCAGCTTTATGGAGGGCTCCTACGAGCAGTACTTC. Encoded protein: CASSFMEGSYEQYF.

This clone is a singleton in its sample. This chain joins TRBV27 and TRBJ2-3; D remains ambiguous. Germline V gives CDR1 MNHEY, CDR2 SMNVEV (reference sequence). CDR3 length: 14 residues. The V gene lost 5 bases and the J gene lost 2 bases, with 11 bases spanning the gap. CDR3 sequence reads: CASSKMGHTDTQYF. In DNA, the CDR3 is TGTGCCAGCAGTAAAATGGGCCACACAGATACGCAGTATTTT.

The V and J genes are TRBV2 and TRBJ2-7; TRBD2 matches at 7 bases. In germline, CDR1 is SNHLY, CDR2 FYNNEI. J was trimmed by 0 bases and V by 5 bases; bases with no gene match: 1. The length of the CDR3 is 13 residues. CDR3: CASSWTSSYEQYF. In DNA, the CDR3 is TGTGCCAGCAGTTGGACTAGCTCCTACGAGCAGTACTTC.

CDR3: CASREGLAVTEAFF. The CDR3 DNA follows: TGCGCCAGCCGCGAGGGGCTGGCGGTCACTGAAGCTTTCTTT. The chain couples TRBV10-2 to TRBJ1-1; the D gene is possibly TRBD1 (5 bases). Trimming removed 8 bases from V and 4 bases from J, with 17 bases in between. This CDR3 spans 14 amino acids. From germline, CDR1 is WSHSY and CDR2 SAAADI.

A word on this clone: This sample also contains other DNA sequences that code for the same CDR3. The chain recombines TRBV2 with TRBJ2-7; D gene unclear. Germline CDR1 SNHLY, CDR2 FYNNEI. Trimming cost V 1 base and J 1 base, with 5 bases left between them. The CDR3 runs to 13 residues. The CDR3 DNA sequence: TGTGCCAGCAGTGAAGTGGGGTCCTACGAGCAGTACTTC. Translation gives CASSEVGSYEQYF.

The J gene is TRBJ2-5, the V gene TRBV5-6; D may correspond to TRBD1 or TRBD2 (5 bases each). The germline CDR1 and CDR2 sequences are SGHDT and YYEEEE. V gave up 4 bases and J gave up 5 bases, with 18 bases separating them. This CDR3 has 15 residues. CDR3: CASSSPGPWGETQYF. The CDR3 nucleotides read TGTGCCAGCAGCAGCCCGGGCCCCTGGGGGGAGACCCAGTACTTC.

CDR3 sequence: CASSLAGRLSNQPQHF. The CDR3, as DNA: TGTGCCAGCAGCTTAGCGGGACGGCTTAGCAATCAGCCCCAGCATTTT. J is TRBJ1-5 and V is TRBV11-3; maybe TRBD1 (5 bases). Germline CDR1 reads SGHNT; CDR2 reads YENEEA. This CDR3 has 16 residues. V lost 1 base to trimming and J lost 0 bases, with 10 bases between them. The variable domain in full, completed from reference TRBV11-3 and TRBJ1-5, reads EAGVVQSPRYKIIEKKQPVAFWCNPISGHNTLYWYLQNLGQGPELLIRYENEEAVDDSQLPKDRFSAERLKGVDSTLKIQPAELGDSAVYLCASSLAGRLSNQPQHFGDGTRLSIL.

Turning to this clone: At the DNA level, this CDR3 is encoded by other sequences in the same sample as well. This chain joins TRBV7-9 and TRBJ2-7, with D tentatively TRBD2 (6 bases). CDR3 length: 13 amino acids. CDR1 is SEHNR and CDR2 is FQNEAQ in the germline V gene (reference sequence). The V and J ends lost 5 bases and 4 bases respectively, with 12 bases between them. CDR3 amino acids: CASSPDGSYEQYF. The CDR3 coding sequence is TGTGCCAGCAGCCCCGACGGGAGTTACGAGCAGTACTTC.

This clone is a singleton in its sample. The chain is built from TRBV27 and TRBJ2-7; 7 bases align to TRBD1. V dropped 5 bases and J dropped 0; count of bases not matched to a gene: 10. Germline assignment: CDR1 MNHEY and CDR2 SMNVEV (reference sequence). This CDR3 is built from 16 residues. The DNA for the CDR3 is TGTGCCAGCAGTCTAGGACCGGGACAGCTCTCCTACGAGCAGTACTTC. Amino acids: CASSLGPGQLSYEQYF.

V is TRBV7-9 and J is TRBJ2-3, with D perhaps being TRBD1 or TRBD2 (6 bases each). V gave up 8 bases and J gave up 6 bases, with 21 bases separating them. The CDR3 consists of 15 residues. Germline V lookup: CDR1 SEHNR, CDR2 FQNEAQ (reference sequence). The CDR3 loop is CASEGGIGGPDTQYF. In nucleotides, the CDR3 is TGTGCCAGCGAGGGGGGAATAGGCGGGCCCGATACGCAGTATTTT. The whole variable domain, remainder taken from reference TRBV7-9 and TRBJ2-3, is DTGVSQNPRHKITKRGQNVTFRCDPISEHNRLYWYRQTLGQGPEFLTYFQNEAQLEKSRLLSDRFSAERPKGSFSTLEIQRTEQGDSAMYLCASEGGIGGPDTQYFGPGTRLTVL.

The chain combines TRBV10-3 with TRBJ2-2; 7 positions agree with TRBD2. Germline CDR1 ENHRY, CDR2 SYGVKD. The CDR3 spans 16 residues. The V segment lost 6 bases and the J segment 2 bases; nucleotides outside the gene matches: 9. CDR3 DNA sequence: TGTGCCATCAGAACCTCCGGGACTATAAACACCGGGGAGCTGTTTTTT. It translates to CAIRTSGTINTGELFF.

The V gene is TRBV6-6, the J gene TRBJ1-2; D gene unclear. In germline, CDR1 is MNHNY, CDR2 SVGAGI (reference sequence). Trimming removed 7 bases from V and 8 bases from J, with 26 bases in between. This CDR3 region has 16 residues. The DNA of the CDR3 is TGTGCCAGCACCATAGAGGATTTTAGTAACTATGGCGGCTACACCTTC. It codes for CASTIEDFSNYGGYTF.

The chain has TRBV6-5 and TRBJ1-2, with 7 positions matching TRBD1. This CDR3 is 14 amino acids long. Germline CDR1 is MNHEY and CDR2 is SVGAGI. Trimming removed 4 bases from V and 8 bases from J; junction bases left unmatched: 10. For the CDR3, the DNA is TGTGCCAGCAGTTCCAGGGACAGCAGAGAGGGCTACACCTTC. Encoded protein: CASSSRDSREGYTF.

CDR3 in amino acids: CASSYSGTGVYEQYF. The CDR3 DNA sequence: TGTGCCAGCAGTTACTCCGGGACAGGGGTCTACGAGCAGTACTTC. The chain has TRBV27 and TRBJ2-7, with TRBD1 identical over 10 bases. The CDR3 is 15 residues long. Germline trimming cut 4 bases from V and 3 bases from J; bases unmatched to any gene: 6. Germline V gene lookup returns CDR1 MNHEY and CDR2 SMNVEV (reference sequence).

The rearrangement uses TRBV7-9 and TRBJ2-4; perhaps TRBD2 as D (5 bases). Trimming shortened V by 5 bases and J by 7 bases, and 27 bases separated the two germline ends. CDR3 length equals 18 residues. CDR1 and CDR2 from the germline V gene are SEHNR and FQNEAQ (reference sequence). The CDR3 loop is CASSLGPQNLPPGNIQYF. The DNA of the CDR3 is TGTGCCAGCAGCCTCGGGCCCCAAAATCTTCCCCCGGGGAACATTCAGTACTTC.

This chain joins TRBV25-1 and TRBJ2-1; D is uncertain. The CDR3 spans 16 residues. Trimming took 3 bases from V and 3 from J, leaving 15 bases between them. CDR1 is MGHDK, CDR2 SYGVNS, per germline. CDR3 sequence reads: CASSELSPLHYNEQFF. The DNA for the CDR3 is TGTGCCAGCAGTGAGTTGAGCCCTCTACACTACAATGAGCAGTTCTTC.

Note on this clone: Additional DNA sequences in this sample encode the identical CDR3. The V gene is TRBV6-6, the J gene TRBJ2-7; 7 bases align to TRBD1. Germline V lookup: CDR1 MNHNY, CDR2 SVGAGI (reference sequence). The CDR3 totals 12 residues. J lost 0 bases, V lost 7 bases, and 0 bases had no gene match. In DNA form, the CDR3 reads TGTGCCAGCACAGGGGGCTCCTACGAGCAGTACTTC. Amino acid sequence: CASTGGSYEQYF.

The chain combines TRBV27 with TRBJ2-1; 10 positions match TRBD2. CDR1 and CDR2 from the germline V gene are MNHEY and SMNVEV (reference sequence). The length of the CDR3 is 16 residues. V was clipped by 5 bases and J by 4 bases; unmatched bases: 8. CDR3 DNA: TGTGCCAGCAGTACGGGACTAGCGCGATTTTACAATGAGCAGTTCTTC. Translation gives CASSTGLARFYNEQFF.